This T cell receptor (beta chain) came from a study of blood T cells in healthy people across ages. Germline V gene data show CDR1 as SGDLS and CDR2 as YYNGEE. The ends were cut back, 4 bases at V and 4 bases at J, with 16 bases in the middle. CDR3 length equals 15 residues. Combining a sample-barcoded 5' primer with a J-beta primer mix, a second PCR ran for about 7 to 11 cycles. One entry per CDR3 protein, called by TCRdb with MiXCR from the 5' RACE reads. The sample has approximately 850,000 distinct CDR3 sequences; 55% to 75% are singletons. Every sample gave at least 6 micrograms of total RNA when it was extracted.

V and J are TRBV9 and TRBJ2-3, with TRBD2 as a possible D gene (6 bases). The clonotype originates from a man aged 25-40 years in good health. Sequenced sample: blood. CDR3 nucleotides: TGTGCCAGCAGCCCTAGGCGGACTAACGCAGATACGCAGTATTTT. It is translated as CASSPRRTNADTQYF.